Below are 11 T cell receptor beta chains sequenced from a single sample in a study of cytomegalovirus exposure and HLA in healthy donors. The PCR used 60 Vbeta and 13 Jbeta primers. Assay used: immunoSEQ multiplex PCR; TCRdb lists only in-frame clones, some missing. The sample lists 110,000 or so clones, 12% occurring once. The sample was PBMCs. The receptor source for this set is a man between 35 and 55 years old in good health and CMV-seropositive.

This chain links TRBV6-5 with TRBJ2-7; D gene uncertain. The CDR3 totals 14 residues. Germline assignment: CDR1 MNHEY and CDR2 SVGAGI. Trimming pared 0 bases from V and 3 bases from J, leaving 9 bases between. The CDR3 nucleotides read TGTGCCAGCAGTTACTCGGGCCGCTACTACGAGCAGTACTTC. Encoded protein: CASSYSGRYYEQYF.

Turning to this clone: Other DNA variants within this sample encode the same CDR3. The chain uses TRBV7-9 and TRBJ2-1; D is unclear. CDR3 size: 11 residues. The germline V gene has CDR1 SEHNR and CDR2 FQNEAQ (reference sequence). The germline V and J ends were trimmed by 9 bases and 7 bases, with 10 bases remaining between them. Here the CDR3 reads CASRLPNEQFF. CDR3 bases: TGTGCCAGTAGGTTACCTAATGAGCAGTTCTTC.

This clone was observed a handful of times. The rearrangement joins TRBV7-9 to TRBJ1-2; 7 nucleotides match TRBD1. The CDR3 is made up of 15 amino acids. Germline lookup yields CDR1 SEHNR and CDR2 FQNEAQ (reference sequence). With 3 bases clipped from V and 4 bases from J, the junction kept 8 bases outside the gene matches. The CDR3 sequence is CASSFDAGTVYGYTF. The CDR3 DNA reads TGTGCCAGCAGCTTCGACGCCGGGACAGTCTATGGCTACACCTTC.

This chain connects TRBV9 to TRBJ2-1; TRBD2 matches 7 bases. In germline, CDR1 is SGDLS, CDR2 YYNGEE. The CDR3 has 13 amino acids. V shed 8 bases and J 5 bases; nucleotides not matched to a gene: 7. DNA for the CDR3: TGTGCCAGTTCTAGCGGAGACGACAATGAGCAGTTCTTC. It yields the protein CASSSGDDNEQFF.

This clone was observed a few times. This sequence joins TRBV6-5 and TRBJ1-4; TRBD1 matches at 7 bases. CDR3 length: 14 amino acids. Germline V gene lookup returns CDR1 MNHEY and CDR2 SVGAGI. After removal of 5 bases from V and 4 bases from J, the junction contained 4 bases not matched to a gene. CDR3 nucleotides: TGTGCCAGCAGTAGGGGGCAGGTTAATGAAAAACTGTTTTTT. Its translation: CASSRGQVNEKLFF.

The chain is built from TRBV6-1 and TRBJ2-7; 12 nucleotides line up with TRBD2. This CDR3 is 14 amino acids long. The germline CDR1 and CDR2 sequences are MNHNS and SASEGT. The J segment lost 6 bases and the V segment lost 8 bases, leaving 8 bases of the junction unmatched. CDR3 sequence: CASVRLAGVGEQYF. The CDR3 nucleotides are TGTGCCAGCGTTCGACTAGCGGGAGTCGGCGAGCAGTACTTC.

This rearrangement joins TRBV9 to TRBJ2-1, with 9 bases identical to TRBD2. J gave up 7 bases and V 0 bases, and 8 bases lay outside the gene matches. The CDR3 totals 16 residues. Germline CDR1 is SGDLS and CDR2 is YYNGEE. In DNA form, the CDR3 reads TGTGCCAGCAGCGTAGAGGGCGGGAGGGCCAGGAATGAGCAGTTCTTC. Encoded protein: CASSVEGGRARNEQFF.

The DNA for the CDR3 is TGTGCCAGCACACAGGCCGGACAGGGGGGCTACGAGCAGTACTTC. Amino acids: CASTQAGQGGYEQYF. This chain links TRBV28 with TRBJ2-7, with 10 bases lining up with TRBD1. V lost 7 bases to trimming and J lost 3 bases; unmatched junction nucleotides: 9. Germline CDR1 is MDHEN and CDR2 is SYDVKM. This CDR3 is 15 amino acids long.

The rearrangement uses TRBV27 and TRBJ1-5; a possible D gene is TRBD1 (6 bases). Germline V gene lookup returns CDR1 MNHEY and CDR2 SMNVEV (reference sequence). With 1 base removed from V and 6 bases from J, the gap between germline ends came to 10 bases. The CDR3 extends over 14 amino acids. CDR3 DNA: TGTGCCAGCAGTTTATGGGGGCCCCCTCAGCCCCAGCATTTT. Translating it yields CASSLWGPPQPQHF.

This clone came up a few times. This chain connects TRBV7-2 to TRBJ2-2; a weak D match, TRBD2 (6 bases). The germline V gene encodes CDR1 SGHTA and CDR2 FQGNSA. This CDR3 contains 13 residues. Trimming pared 0 bases from V and 8 bases from J, leaving 7 bases between. Here the CDR3 DNA reads TGTGCCAGCAGCTTAGCGGGGGGTGGGGAGCTGTTTTTT. Encoded protein: CASSLAGGGELFF.

This sequence joins TRBV5-4 and TRBJ2-3; TRBD2 is a possible D gene (5 bases). This CDR3 has 15 amino acids. V was clipped by 2 bases and J by 0 bases, with 10 bases between them. The germline CDR1 and CDR2 sequences are SGHNT and YYREEE (reference sequence). CDR3 amino acids: CASSFRAVSTDTQYF. The CDR3 DNA reads TGTGCCAGCAGCTTCCGAGCGGTTAGCACAGATACGCAGTATTTT.